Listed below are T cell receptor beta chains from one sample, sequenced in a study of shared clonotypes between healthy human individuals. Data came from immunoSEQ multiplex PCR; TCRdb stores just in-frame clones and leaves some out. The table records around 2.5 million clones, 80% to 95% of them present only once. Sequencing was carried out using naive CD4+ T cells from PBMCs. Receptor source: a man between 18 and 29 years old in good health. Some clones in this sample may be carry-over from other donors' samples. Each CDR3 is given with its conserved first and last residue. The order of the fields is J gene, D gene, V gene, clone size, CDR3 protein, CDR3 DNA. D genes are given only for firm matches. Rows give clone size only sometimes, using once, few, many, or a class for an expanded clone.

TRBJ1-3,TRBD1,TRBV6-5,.,CASSRGAGSGNTIYF,TGTGCCAGCAGCAGGGGGGCAGGGTCTGGAAACACCATATATTTT
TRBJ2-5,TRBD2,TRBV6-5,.,CASSTPGGREQYF,TGTGCCAGCAGCACACCGGGAGGGCGGGAGCAGTACTTC
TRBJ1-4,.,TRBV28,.,CASSFAPGIGGKLFF,TGTGCCAGCAGTTTCGCCCCGGGGATCGGTGGAAAACTGTTTTTT
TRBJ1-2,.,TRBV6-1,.,CASSGNGYTF,TGTGCCAGCAGTGGCAATGGCTACACCTTC
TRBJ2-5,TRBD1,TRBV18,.,CASSTGTGGGETQYF,TGTGCCAGCTCAACCGGGACAGGGGGCGGAGAGACCCAGTACTTC
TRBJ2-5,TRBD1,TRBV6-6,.,CASSGDRTGRLGEQYF,TGTGCCAGCAGTGGGGACCGGACAGGAAGGTTGGGGGAGCAGTACTTC
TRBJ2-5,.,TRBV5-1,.,CASSFQPRQETQYF,TGCGCCAGCAGCTTCCAGCCGCGGCAAGAGACCCAGTACTTC
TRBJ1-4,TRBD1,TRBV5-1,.,CASSLGVQGAGEKLFF,TGCGCCAGCAGCTTGGGCGTACAGGGGGCAGGGGAAAAACTGTTTTTT
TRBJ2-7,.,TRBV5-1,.,CASSIGYEQYF,TGCGCCAGCAGCATAGGCTACGAGCAGTACTTC
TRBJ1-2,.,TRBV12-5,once,CASGPQTGSPGYTF,TGTGCTAGTGGTCCTCAAACAGGGTCCCCTGGCTACACCTTC
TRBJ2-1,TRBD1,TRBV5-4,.,CASSQSQGAPYNEQFF,TGTGCCAGCAGCCAGTCTCAGGGGGCACCCTACAATGAGCAGTTCTTC
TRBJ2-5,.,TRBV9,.,CASSVVTGVGETQYF,TGTGCCAGCAGCGTAGTCACGGGAGTCGGTGAGACCCAGTACTTC
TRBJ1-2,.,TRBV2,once,CASYPRQFNYGYTF,TGTGCCAGCTACCCCCGACAGTTTAACTATGGCTACACCTTC
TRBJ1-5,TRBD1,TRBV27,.,CASSLTGTSNQPQHF,TGTGCCAGCAGCCTGACAGGGACGAGCAATCAGCCCCAGCATTTT
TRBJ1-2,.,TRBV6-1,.,CASGLQGPNYGYTF,TGTGCCAGCGGATTACAGGGCCCTAACTATGGCTACACCTTC
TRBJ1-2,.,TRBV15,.,CATSIPLVGFGDGYTF,TGTGCCACCAGCATCCCCCTTGTCGGGTTCGGTGATGGCTACACCTTC
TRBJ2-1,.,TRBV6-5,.,CASSYSLATYNEQFF,TGTGCCAGCAGTTACTCTCTAGCCACCTACAATGAGCAGTTCTTC
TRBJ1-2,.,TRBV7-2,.,CASSQGLDYGYTF,TGTGCCAGCAGCCAGGGCCTGGACTATGGCTACACCTTC
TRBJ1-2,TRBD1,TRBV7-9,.,CASSLTGQADYGYTF,TGTGCCAGCAGCTTGACCGGACAGGCGGACTATGGCTACACCTTC
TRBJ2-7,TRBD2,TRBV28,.,CASGLAGFEQYF,TGTGCCAGTGGGCTAGCGGGATTCGAGCAGTACTTC
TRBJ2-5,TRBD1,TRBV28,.,CASSLWRTGDAETQYF,TGTGCCAGCAGTTTATGGAGAACAGGGGATGCAGAGACCCAGTACTTC
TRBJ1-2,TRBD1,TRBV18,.,CASSHGQGDSNYGYTF,TGTGCCAGCTCACACGGACAGGGGGATTCTAACTATGGCTACACCTTC
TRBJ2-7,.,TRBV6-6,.,CASSYRLGGTYEQYF,TGTGCCAGCAGTTACCGTCTTGGCGGAACCTACGAGCAGTACTTC
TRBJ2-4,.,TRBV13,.,CASSSLTLKGEGDNIQYF,TGTGCCAGCAGCTCCCTAACCTTGAAAGGAGAGGGGGACAACATTCAGTACTTC
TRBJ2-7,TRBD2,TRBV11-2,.,CASSSLAGGGYEQYF,TGTGCCAGCAGCTCCCTAGCGGGAGGCGGATACGAGCAGTACTTC
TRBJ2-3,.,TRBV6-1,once,CASSERSHTDTQYF,TGTGCCAGCAGTGAAAGGTCCCACACAGATACGCAGTATTTT
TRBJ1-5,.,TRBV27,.,CASSPGDWPSPQHF,TGTGCCAGCAGCCCCGGGGACTGGCCATCGCCCCAGCATTTT
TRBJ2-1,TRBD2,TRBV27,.,CASSLSSSGSGRNNEQFF,TGTGCCAGCAGTTTATCCTCTTCGGGTAGCGGGAGGAACAATGAGCAGTTCTTC
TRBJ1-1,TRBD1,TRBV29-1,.,CSGERGQGGTEAFF,TGCAGCGGTGAGAGGGGACAGGGCGGCACTGAAGCTTTCTTT
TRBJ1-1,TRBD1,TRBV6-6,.,CASGRDRPAFF,TGTGCCAGCGGAAGGGACAGGCCGGCTTTCTTT
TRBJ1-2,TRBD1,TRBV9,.,CASSVAGGAYGYTF,TGTGCCAGCAGCGTAGCAGGGGGTGCCTATGGCTACACCTTC
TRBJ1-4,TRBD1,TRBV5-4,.,CATTSGTGPEKLFF,TGTGCCACCACCTCCGGGACAGGGCCCGAAAAACTGTTTTTT
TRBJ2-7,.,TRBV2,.,CASKVQGSYEQYF,TGTGCCAGCAAGGTTCAGGGTAGCTACGAGCAGTACTTC
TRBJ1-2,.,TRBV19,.,CASKDRGVLYGYTF,TGTGCCAGTAAGGACCGAGGGGTTTTGTATGGCTACACCTTC
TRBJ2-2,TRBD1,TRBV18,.,CASSPGQGGGELFF,TGTGCCAGCTCACCTGGACAGGGCGGCGGGGAGCTGTTTTTT
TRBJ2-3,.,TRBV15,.,CATSRERAGITDTQYF,TGTGCCACCAGCAGAGAGAGGGCCGGCATCACAGATACGCAGTATTTT
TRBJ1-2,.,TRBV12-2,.,CASRNRYPLGYGYTF,TGTGCAAGTCGCAACAGGTACCCACTGGGCTATGGCTACACCTTC
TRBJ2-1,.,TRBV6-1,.,CASRVNNEQFF,TGTGCCAGCAGGGTAAACAATGAGCAGTTCTTC
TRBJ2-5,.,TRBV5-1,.,CASSLILGEETQYF,TGCGCCAGCAGCTTAATACTGGGTGAAGAGACCCAGTACTTC
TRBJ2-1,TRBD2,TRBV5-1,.,CASSPRTSGSSEQFF,TGCGCCAGCAGCCCACGGACTAGCGGGTCGAGTGAGCAGTTCTTC
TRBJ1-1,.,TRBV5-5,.,CASSPGRDISNTEAFF,TGTGCCAGCAGCCCAGGAAGGGACATCTCGAACACTGAAGCTTTCTTT
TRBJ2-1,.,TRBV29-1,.,CSVVPASSYNEQFF,TGCAGCGTTGTCCCGGCCTCCTCCTACAATGAGCAGTTCTTC
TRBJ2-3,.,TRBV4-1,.,CASSHYHGVDTQYF,TGCGCCAGCAGCCATTACCATGGGGTCGATACGCAGTATTTT
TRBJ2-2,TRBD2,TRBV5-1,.,CASSPNLAGTGTGELFF,TGCGCCAGCAGTCCGAACTTAGCGGGTACGGGCACCGGGGAGCTGTTTTTT
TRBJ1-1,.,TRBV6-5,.,CASSYGPSPEAFF,TGTGCCAGCAGTTACGGGCCTTCTCCTGAAGCTTTCTTT